Listed below are T cell receptor beta chains from one sample, sequenced in a study of T cell responses to AZD1222 COVID-19 vaccine. Here immunoSEQ multiplex PCR was the method, and the copy in TCRdb shows in-frame clones only, minus some. In the table there are around 84,000 clones, about 90% of which are singletons. This specimen was peripheral blood, taken on day 0 of MenACWY control vaccination. The receptor source for this set is an adult in good health. Each CDR3 is given with its conserved first and last residue. The D gene is left open where the match is weak. Size tells how often a clone was seen (once, few, many) or the class of an expanded clone, and some rows leave it out.

>TRBV6-5|TRBJ2-7|NA|NA
TGTGCCAGTCGACAGGTCTACGAGCAGTACTTC
CASRQVYEQYF
>TRBV10-3|TRBJ1-4|TRBD1|NA
TGTGCCATCAGTGAAGGGGGACAGGGTGGTGAAAAACTGTTTTTT
CAISEGGQGGEKLFF
>TRBV6-5|TRBJ1-2|TRBD1|once
TGTGCCAGCAGTCTCTTGACAGGGGGCTCTGGCTACACCTTC
CASSLLTGGSGYTF
>TRBV6-5|TRBJ1-2|TRBD1|NA
TGTGCCAGCAGTTACCGGACAGGGGAGTCCTATGGCTACACCTTC
CASSYRTGESYGYTF
>TRBV5-1|TRBJ2-7|NA|NA
TGCGCCAGCAGCTTGGAGGGTGGCTCCTACGAGCAGTACTTC
CASSLEGGSYEQYF
>TRBV14|TRBJ2-5|NA|NA
TGTGCCAGCAGCCAAGACTTAGGACAACGTGACCAAGAGACCCAGTACTTC
CASSQDLGQRDQETQYF
>TRBV6-4|TRBJ1-6|NA|NA
TGTGCCAGCAGTGACAGGGAGGGTTCACCCCTCCACTTT
CASSDREGSPLHF
>TRBV6-2/TRBV6-3|TRBJ1-5|TRBD1|NA
TGTGCCAGCAGTTACGGCCAGGGGGCCGGGAATCAGCCCCAGCATTTT
CASSYGQGAGNQPQHF
>TRBV7-2|TRBJ2-7|TRBD1|NA
TGTGCCAGCAGCCGCAAGTCGGGAGGACAGGGGGCTTCCTACGAGCAGTACTTC
CASSRKSGGQGASYEQYF
>TRBV29-1|TRBJ1-3|NA|NA
TGCAGCGTAGAGGCAGCCGTCGGGTTCGGAAACACCATATATTTT
CSVEAAVGFGNTIYF
>TRBV5-4|TRBJ2-7|NA|NA
TGTGCCAGCAGCTTTGGACAGAACTACGAGCAGTACTTC
CASSFGQNYEQYF
>TRBV19|TRBJ1-5|NA|once
TGTGCCAGTAGTCAAGGTAGGGCCGGACAACAGCCCCAGCATTTT
CASSQGRAGQQPQHF
>TRBV5-1|TRBJ1-4|NA|NA
TGCGCCAGCACCCTACAGGGCAACCTTGGGGAAAAACTGTTTTTT
CASTLQGNLGEKLFF
>TRBV29-1|TRBJ2-5|NA|NA
TGCAGCGCCGAGGGGTTGTGGGAGACCCAGTACTTC
CSAEGLWETQYF
>TRBV14|TRBJ1-2|NA|NA
TGTGCCAGCAGCCAAGATTCGGGTTCCCCCGGAGGCTACACCTTC
CASSQDSGSPGGYTF
>TRBV5-6|TRBJ1-2|NA|NA
TGTGCCAGCAGCTTCTTTCCCCCATCTAGTGGCTACACCTTC
CASSFFPPSSGYTF
>TRBV4-3|TRBJ1-1|NA|NA
TGCGCCAGCAGCCAAGTTTCGGGGGGCGGTGAAGCTTTCTTT
CASSQVSGGGEAFF
>TRBV14|TRBJ2-6|NA|once
TGTGCCAGCAGCCAAGATCTACAGCTCTCTGGGGCCAACGTCCTGACTTTC
CASSQDLQLSGANVLTF
>TRBV5-1|TRBJ2-1|TRBD2|NA
TGCGCCAGCAGCTTGATGGCTAGCGGGCCCACTAGAAATGAGCAGTTCTTC
CASSLMASGPTRNEQFF
>TRBV19|TRBJ1-1|NA|NA
TGTGCCAGTAGAAGAAACACTGAAGCTTTCTTT
CASRRNTEAFF
>TRBV28|TRBJ1-5|NA|NA
TGTGCCAGCAGACAAGGTTACCAGCCCCAGCATTTT
CASRQGYQPQHF
>TRBV3-1/TRBV3-2|TRBJ1-5|NA|NA
TGTGCCAGCAGCCCAACAAGGGATCAGCCCCAGCATTTT
CASSPTRDQPQHF
>TRBV5-5|TRBJ2-1|NA|NA
TGTGCCAGCAGCTATCAAGGGGGTTTTGAGTTCTTC
CASSYQGGFEFF